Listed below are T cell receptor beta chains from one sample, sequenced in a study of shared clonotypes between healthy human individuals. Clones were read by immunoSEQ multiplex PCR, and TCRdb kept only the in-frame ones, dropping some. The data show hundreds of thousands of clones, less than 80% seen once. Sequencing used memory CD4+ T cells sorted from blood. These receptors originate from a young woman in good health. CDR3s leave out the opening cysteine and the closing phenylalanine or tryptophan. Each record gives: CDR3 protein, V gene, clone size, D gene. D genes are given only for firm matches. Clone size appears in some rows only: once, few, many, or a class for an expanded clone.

ASTRDTEAF,TRBV7-9,few,.
ASSLARVPLAKNIQY,TRBV5-8,.,.
AWSVLGTEETQY,TRBV30,.,TRBD1
ASSLFGYVDTEAF,TRBV5-5,many,.
ASSGLWTEQY,TRBV6-1,.,.
ASSLNRGKRYNEQF,TRBV7-9,.,TRBD1
ASSLGRQGREKDTQY,TRBV7-3,.,.
ASSAPSGNTIY,TRBV11-2,few,.
ASSLAGGAGVTGELF,TRBV5-1,.,TRBD2
ASSLIAASTDTQY,TRBV5-1,.,.
ASSKGGELF,TRBV7-9,.,.
ASSFTWTSSYEQY,TRBV7-2,.,.
ASGPWGSGSNEQF,TRBV12-5,.,TRBD2
ASSSFGSTEAF,TRBV5-1,.,.
ASSKKEGQGNLYEQY,TRBV21-1,.,.
ASSRGPMGTEAF,TRBV6-5,.,.
SVGGASTDTQY,TRBV29-1,once,.
ASSLDPGTSGWTYEQY,TRBV5-1,few,TRBD2
ASSEALGGTEAF,TRBV2,.,.
ASSRSGEGGAF,TRBV27,.,.
AWSLPIGSLLAKNIQY,TRBV30,.,.
AISESAGGPSHADTQY,TRBV10-3,once,TRBD2
ASRSADSAYEQY,TRBV27,.,.
ASSDGLAGDIYEQY,TRBV6-1,.,TRBD2
ASSFSAGELF,TRBV5-1,.,.
ASSLPGTDSGGQETQY,TRBV5-1,.,.
ASSEVRGAEETQY,TRBV6-1,.,.
SVAGAGQVSGYT,TRBV29-1,.,.
ASSFSDSQGQETQY,TRBV28,.,.
ASSLGVLAGTSGETQY,TRBV5-4,.,TRBD2
ASLRVPTGYT,TRBV28,.,.
ASSFQDQPQH,TRBV28,once,.
ASSDFAPLVKLF,TRBV6-4,.,.
ASSSVRETQY,TRBV6-5,few,.
ARTYKYPDEQF,TRBV27,.,.
ASSQGLAGGRVENTQY,TRBV4-2,.,TRBD2
ASSLGTGRANEKLF,TRBV5-1,.,.
ASLDRGRNEQF,TRBV28,.,TRBD1
ASNTGIVAKNIQY,TRBV5-4,.,.
ASGRLAGDRDTQY,TRBV4-1,.,TRBD2
ASRTGGGIAEAF,TRBV28,.,TRBD1
ATSRDKPGLGNTGELF,TRBV15,.,.
ASSQDIEATEAF,TRBV4-2,.,.
ASGLRHEGTDTQY,TRBV28,.,.
ASSDGVSTEAF,TRBV25-1,.,.
ASSPLFPTEAF,TRBV7-7,.,.